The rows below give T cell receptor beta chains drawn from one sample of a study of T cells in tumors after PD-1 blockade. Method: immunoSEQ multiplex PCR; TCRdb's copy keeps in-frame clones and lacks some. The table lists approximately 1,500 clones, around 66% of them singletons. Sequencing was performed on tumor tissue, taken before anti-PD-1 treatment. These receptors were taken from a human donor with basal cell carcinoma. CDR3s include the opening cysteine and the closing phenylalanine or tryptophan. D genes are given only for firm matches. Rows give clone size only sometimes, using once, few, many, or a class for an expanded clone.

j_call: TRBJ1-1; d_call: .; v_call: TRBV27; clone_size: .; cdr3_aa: CASARGENTEAFF; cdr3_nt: TGTGCCAGCGCAAGGGGGGAGAACACTGAAGCTTTCTTT
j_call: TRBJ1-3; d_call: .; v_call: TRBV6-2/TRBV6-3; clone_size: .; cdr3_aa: CASSYRSLSGNTIYF; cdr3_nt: TGTGCCAGCAGTTATCGGAGCTTATCTGGAAACACCATATATTTT
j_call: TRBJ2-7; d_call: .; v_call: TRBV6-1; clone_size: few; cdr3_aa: CASSEAGGLPSYEQYF; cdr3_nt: TGTGCCAGCAGTGAAGCCGGAGGTCTTCCGTCCTACGAGCAGTACTTC
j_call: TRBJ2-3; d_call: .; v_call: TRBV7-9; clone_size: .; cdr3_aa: CASSFDRNTDTQYF; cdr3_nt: TGTGCCAGCAGCTTTGACAGAAACACAGATACGCAGTATTTT
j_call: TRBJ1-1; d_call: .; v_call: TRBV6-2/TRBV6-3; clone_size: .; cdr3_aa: CASSYGGNLGTEAFF; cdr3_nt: TGTGCCAGCAGTTACGGAGGGAACTTGGGGACTGAAGCTTTCTTT
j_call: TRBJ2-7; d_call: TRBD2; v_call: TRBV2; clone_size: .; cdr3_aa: CASILAGYSYEQYF; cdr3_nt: TGTGCCAGCATTCTAGCGGGGTACTCCTACGAGCAGTACTTC
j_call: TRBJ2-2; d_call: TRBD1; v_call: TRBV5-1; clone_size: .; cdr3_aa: CASRWDRGNTGELFF; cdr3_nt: TGCGCCAGCAGGTGGGACAGGGGAAACACCGGGGAGCTGTTTTTT
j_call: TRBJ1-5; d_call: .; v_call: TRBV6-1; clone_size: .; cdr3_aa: CASSEGGVQPQHF; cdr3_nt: TGTGCCAGCAGTGAAGGAGGTGTTCAGCCCCAGCATTTT
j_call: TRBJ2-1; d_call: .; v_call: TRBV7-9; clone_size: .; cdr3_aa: CASSARTGVEQFF; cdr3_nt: TGTGCCAGCAGCGCCAGGACTGGGGTTGAGCAGTTCTTC
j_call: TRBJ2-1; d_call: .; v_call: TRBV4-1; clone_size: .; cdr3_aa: CASSQDLLQRSNEQFF; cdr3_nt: TGCGCCAGCAGCCAAGATCTATTACAAAGAAGCAATGAGCAGTTCTTC
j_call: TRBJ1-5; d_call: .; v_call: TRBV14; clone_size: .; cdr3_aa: CASSQGVGQPQHF; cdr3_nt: TGTGCCAGCAGCCAGGGGGTAGGACAGCCCCAGCATTTT
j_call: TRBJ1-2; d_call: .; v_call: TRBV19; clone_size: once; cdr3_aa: CATSTGPGGVYGYTF; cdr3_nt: TGTGCCACTTCCACCGGACCCGGGGGGGTCTATGGCTACACCTTC
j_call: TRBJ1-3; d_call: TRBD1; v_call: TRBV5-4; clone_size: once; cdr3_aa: CASSPGTGAIGNTIYF; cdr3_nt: TGTGCCAGCAGCCCTGGGACAGGGGCCATAGGAAACACCATATATTTT